Detailed here is one T cell receptor beta chain. No cognate antigen has been identified for it. Base qualities are missing; no much larger clone stands one base away. This specimen belongs to a study of cytomegalovirus exposure and HLA in healthy donors (dated 2017 in TCRdb). With regard to the full study: An earlier analysis of 587 of the donors reported about 300 Gb of sequence data and some 110 million unique TCR beta sequences obtained from roughly 180 million T cells. Every discovery cohort repertoire had been produced on one sequencing platform. An earlier analysis of 500 to 650 of the donors applied high-throughput TCR beta sequencing to assess whether each TCR beta V gene segment acted as functional or pseudogenic. In the later analysis, no new phenotypic data were used to find candidate immune exposures; instead, reliance was placed on TCR beta sequences and their occurrence across donors. A handful of DR-DQ haplotypes were treated as single units for association and clustering because of strong linkage in the cohort. The number of typed donors differed by locus: about 620-640 for A, B, C, DRB1 and DQB1; roughly 510 for DQA1; around 580 for DPA1; and 400 to 480 for DPB1. Genome-wide SNP genotypes for about 60% of the roughly 700 donors were used in a later genetic analysis, which treated that subset as a discovery cohort. An early release covering just under 650 HLA-typed donors comprised 300 to 350 gigabases of sequencing data and tens of millions of unique TCR sequences. In addition to the first cohort of 500 to 850 subjects, a separate validation cohort of around 110 different subjects was used. The study was designed to test whether signatures of past pathogen exposure could be identified by cataloging public T cell receptors. Among 300 to 450 genotyped donors of the cohort, an average of approximately 230,000 unique TCR beta nucleotide sequences were sequenced per donor, around 18% of them non-productive. High-throughput TCR immunosequencing, statistical association of individual TCRs with disease status, and machine learning were combined to predict cytomegalovirus infection status. HLA typing covered class I and class II loci at four-digit resolution. The T cell repertoires of around 670 subjects were profiled by immunosequencing and related to cytomegalovirus serostatus. A later analysis re-examined previously published TCR beta repertoires from more than 650 donors and added high-resolution HLA genotyping to investigate patterns of TCR occurrence. Donor age, sex, ethnicity and CMV serostatus were compiled together with the repertoire data. Of the roughly 390 genotyped donors, 81% fell in the genetic ancestry cluster associated with self-reported Caucasian donors.

The germline V gene provides CDR1 SQVTM and CDR2 ANQGSEA. Including the terminal cysteine and phenylalanine, the CDR3 comprises 15 residues. The retained sequence is limited to the CDR3, 45 bases, with the frame set at the first base. Relative to germline, V is missing 6 bases and J is missing 0 bases, with 6 bases of the junction outside any gene match. In total, fewer than 750 healthy bone marrow donors made up the cohort. At the time of sampling, all cohort members were nominally healthy, though unrecorded immune exposures were likely present. The donor tested CMV seronegative, placing the donor among the 352 seronegative members of the cohort. A peripheral blood sample was provided by each donor, and peripheral blood mononuclear cells were used for TCR beta sequencing. Genomic DNA was extracted from the blood cell samples with the Qiagen DNeasy Blood Extraction Kit. General conclusions and limits of the study: A later analysis found that HLA-associated TCR beta chains were more clonally expanded and had lower generation probabilities than equally common non-associated chains. A further reported finding was that TCR beta sequences accurately predicted the HLA-A and HLA-B alleles for most subjects in the first cohort. Correlated functional status among segregating V segments might reflect linkage disequilibrium, but an unknown experimental factor could not be ruled out. According to a later analysis, parvovirus B19, influenza, CMV and Epstein-Barr virus appeared linked to several top co-occurrence clusters. V-gene and J-gene trimming of TCR beta chains was associated with a missense DCLRE1C variant in a later genetic analysis, and the association was replicated in an independent cohort. The classifier was reported to diagnose cytomegalovirus status with high specificity and sensitivity in both the original cohort and the validation cohort. Roughly uniform sequencing depth across donors was assumed in presence/absence analyses, although this assumption may not hold. A later analysis associated about 18,000 TCR beta sequences with specific HLA alleles at a false discovery rate of 0.05. Only TCR beta chains were sequenced in this cohort, and the absence of alpha or paired-chain data limited detectable features. In a later analysis, the rate of TCR association differed among HLA loci, with DRB1 alleles having the most associated TCRs and HLA-C alleles having the fewest. The authors suggested that the approach could potentially be generalized to other disease states and immunological phenotypes. A few of the identified cytomegalovirus-associated TCR beta chains were confirmed in vitro to be specific for cytomegalovirus antigens. About 17 rarely observed V segments, including chromosome 9 orphons, were excluded from the earlier analysis of approximately 500 of the donors because counts were too low. Some IMGT-functional V segments, including TRBV6-2 and TRBV6-3, could not be distinguished by the 87-base-pair reads and were therefore excluded. According to a later genetic analysis, donors in an Asian-associated ancestry cluster had fewer N-insertions in productive TCRs than the approximately 650-donor mean. Because some donors lacked HLA typing at each locus, the association tests relied only on the typed subset. Across donors, most TCR sequences were observed very rarely, whereas some public TCRs were present in many individuals. A total of 150 to 200 TCR beta chains were listed by the study as associated with cytomegalovirus. Broadly in line with IMGT annotations, most TCR beta V segments showed up in productive rearrangements about 90% or about 30% of the time in an earlier analysis of some 590 of the donors. A cluster of highly shared sequence variants was judged likely to represent a technical artifact of the sequencing pipeline. Immune exposure information for the cohort was limited to CMV serostatus. When HLA alleles, especially DR and DQ, strongly co-occurred, TCR associations were difficult to assign to individual alleles. According to a later analysis, most CMV-associated TCR beta chains appeared to be HLA-restricted, and the HLA associations seemed to be driven largely by CMV exposure.

Library preparation employed the immunoSEQ multiplex PCR assay. A mixture of 60 forward primers for TCR Vbeta segments and 13 reverse primers for TCR Jbeta segments was used in the multiplex PCR. The CDR3 region of rearranged TCR beta genes was amplified from genomic DNA with a multiplex PCR assay. On the Illumina HiSeq System, the amplified TCR beta libraries were sequenced as 87-base-pair reads. The authors processed their data as follows. A later analysis counted about 80 million unique TCR beta chains across the 650 to 700 repertoires, and some 11 million of these chains were shared by at least two donors. Raw reads were error-corrected and collapsed into unique sequences with a nearest-neighbor algorithm that merged closely related sequences to remove PCR and sequencing errors. Alignment of CDR3 sequences to IMGT reference sequences was used to assign V, D and J gene segments. For a sequence to be retained, a match of at least six nucleotides was required to both a V gene segment and a J gene segment. A rearrangement was called productive if the CDR3 had no stop codons and remained in frame with V and J, and every other rearrangement was called non-productive. Following IMGT convention, CDR3 was defined as the stretch from the second conserved V-encoded cysteine up to the conserved J-encoded phenylalanine. The earlier analysis of about 610 of the donors excluded any sequence lacking an unambiguous match to a single V gene segment. In an earlier analysis of 587 of the donors, a V segment was called functional when productive rearrangements were above 56.7%, and segregating when the standard deviation between donors exceeded 5%. A statistical classification framework was built for diagnosing cytomegalovirus status from the catalog of TCR beta chain sequences. In a later analysis, V and J genes were assigned by comparing TCR nucleotide sequences against IMGT/GENE-DB human TR gene sequences. A later analysis assigned CDR3 sequences and most-parsimonious VDJ recombination scenarios with the TCRdist pipeline. In a later analysis, each TCR beta chain was defined by its CDR3 amino acid sequence together with its V-gene family, and reads lacking a unique V-gene family were excluded. To address suspected cross-contamination and a sequencing artifact, a later analysis removed over 500 highly shared, low-generation-probability nucleotide sequences. For each public chain, a later analysis derived a clonal expansion index from normalized ranks of inferred template counts within each repertoire. In a later analysis, generation probabilities were computed with a VDJ recombination model fitted to out-of-frame rearrangements, and the resulting probabilities were checked against IGoR. A later analysis scored TCR-TCR, TCR-HLA and TCR-CMV co-occurrence with hypergeometric tests, applying a repertoire-size bias correction to TCR pairs. To estimate false discovery rates, a later analysis permuted the HLA or CMV assignments 20 times. In a later analysis, co-occurring TCRs were grouped using DBSCAN, with TCRdist sequence similarity added in when clustering inside HLA-allele-positive subsets. For co-occurrence clustering, repertoires with fewer than 30,000 or more than 120,000 public chains were excluded, along with 4 to 6 repertoires with anomalous nucleotide sharing. TCRdb provides this immuneACCESS table in a form limited to in-frame rearrangements. Some clones are lacking; in checked studies, under half of them reflect an unresolved V gene, and why the rest are absent is not known. D and trimming were read from the DNA, whereas the V and J calls and clone size are those reported in that table. The sample includes 150,000 to 180,000 clones, with approximately 72% observed a single time. The ten largest clones represent roughly 1.4% of the sample.

The sequence links TRBV29-1 to TRBJ2-2; 8 central bases correspond to TRBD1. What was sequenced was PBMCs. This TCR was recovered from a man younger than 35 in good health and CMV-seronegative. For the CDR3, the sequence is CSVERTGSNTGELFF. In nucleotides, the sequence is TGCAGCGTCGAAAGGACAGGGTCGAACACCGGGGAGCTGTTTTTT.